The clone carrying this T cell receptor (beta chain) was recorded at least ten times. The sample belongs to a study of regulatory T cells in long-lasting Graves disease. From germline, CDR1 is MNHEY and CDR2 SMNVEV (reference sequence). There are 15 residues in the CDR3. V lost 1 base to trimming and J lost 5 bases; unmatched junction nucleotides: 4. Assembly of TCR beta libraries relied on iRepertoire HTBI primers together with Arm-PCR of CDR3 regions. TCRdb re-analysed the multiplex PCR reads in MiXCR, keeping a single row per CDR3 protein. The sample consists of around 500,000 distinct CDR3 sequences, about 15% of them appearing once. The time point: newly diagnosed GD, antithyroid drugs for less than 3 months. TCR sequences were obtained from RNA taken from PBMCs. The data were also submitted as part of a second study, on T cells in Graves' hyperthyroidism and ophthalmopathy.

The chain joins TRBV27 to TRBJ2-1, with 8 positions matching TRBD2. The TCR was taken from a woman aged 40-60 years with Graves disease. Material: peripheral blood mononuclear cells (PBMCs), obtained at new diagnosis, from a patient treated with antithyroid drugs. The CDR3 region is CASSLFAGGNNEQFF. The CDR3 DNA sequence: TGTGCCAGCAGTTTATTCGCGGGGGGAAACAATGAGCAGTTCTTC.